Below, 24 T cell receptor beta chains from the same sample are listed, as sequenced in a study of identical twins (dated by TCRdb to the mid-2010s). The library was produced with 5' RACE. The instrument was an Illumina HiSeq 2000. The public reads were reanalyzed by TCRdb: fastp trimming at Q25, MiXCR alignment, in-frame beta chains only. Every entry covers one CDR3 protein and lists the most common genes and DNA from its rows. Recorded for this sample are more than 400,000 distinct CDR3 sequences; 15% of them occurred a single time. Jointly, the top ten make up around 0.4% of the sample. The same data also contributed to another study, on yellow fever vaccine responses in identical twins.

The sample was CD4+ T cells sorted from blood. Source of these receptors: a woman aged 18-30 years in good health.

This clonotype has a single count. The V gene is TRBV29-1, the J gene TRBJ1-2; maybe TRBD1 (6 bases). The germline V gene encodes CDR1 SQVTM and CDR2 ANQGSEA. The V end was cut by 3 bases, the J end by 6 bases, with 14 bases between. This CDR3 contains 13 residues. This CDR3 reads CSVDPLGGNGYTF. The CDR3 nucleotides are TGCAGCGTTGATCCCTTAGGGGGGAATGGCTACACCTTC. Variable domain in full (rest from reference TRBV29-1 and TRBJ1-2): SAVISQKPSRDICQRGTSLTIQCQVDSQVTMMFWYRQQPGQSLTLIATANQGSEATYESGFVIDKFPISRPNLTFSTLTVSNMSPEDSSIYLCSVDPLGGNGYTFGSGTRLTVV.

This clonotype has just a few counts. This rearrangement joins TRBV5-1 to TRBJ1-2; 9 bases agree with TRBD1. This CDR3 has 17 amino acids. With 4 bases clipped from V and 0 bases from J, the junction kept 10 bases outside the gene matches. Germline CDR1 is SGHRS and CDR2 is YFSETQ. The CDR3 is CASSSPGTGIANYGYTF. For the CDR3, the DNA is TGCGCCAGCAGCAGTCCCGGGACAGGGATCGCTAACTATGGCTACACCTTC.

The gene calls are TRBV20-1 and TRBJ1-3, with D perhaps TRBD1 (5 bases). This CDR3 has 12 residues. Looked up from germline, CDR1 is DFQATT and CDR2 is SNEGSKA (reference sequence). The ends were cut back, 7 bases at V and 9 bases at J, with 16 bases in the middle. As DNA, the CDR3 is TGCAGTGGGACCGGGGGGGAAACCACCATATATTTT. Its translation is CSGTGGETTIYF.

The chain recombines TRBV5-1 with TRBJ2-1, with 11 bases lining up with TRBD2. Germline-derived CDR1 and CDR2 are SGHRS and YFSETQ. CDR3 length: 17 amino acids. With V trimmed by 1 base and J by 0 bases, 3 bases remained unmatched. The CDR3: CASSLWGTSGSYNEQFF. CDR3 coding DNA: TGCGCCAGCAGCTTGTGGGGGACTAGCGGCTCCTACAATGAGCAGTTCTTC. Supplemented by reference TRBV5-1 and TRBJ2-1, the full variable domain reads KAGVTQTPRYLIKTRGQQVTLSCSPISGHRSVSWYQQTPGQGLQFLFEYFSETQRNKGNFPGRFSGRQFSNSRSEMNVSTLELGDSALYLCASSLWGTSGSYNEQFFGPGTRLTVL.

This clonotype has a handful of counts. V and J are TRBV29-1 and TRBJ2-5; no clear D. Germline CDR1 SQVTM, CDR2 ANQGSEA. This CDR3 has 13 amino acids. V dropped 4 bases and J dropped 2 bases, with 11 bases sitting between them. The CDR3 DNA sequence: TGCAGCGTTGTCGGACGGATGCAAGAGACCCAGTACTTC. This sequence encodes CSVVGRMQETQYF. Full variable domain (outside the CDR3, taken from reference TRBV29-1 and TRBJ2-5): SAVISQKPSRDICQRGTSLTIQCQVDSQVTMMFWYRQQPGQSLTLIATANQGSEATYESGFVIDKFPISRPNLTFSTLTVSNMSPEDSSIYLCSVVGRMQETQYFGPGTRLLVL.

The rearrangement uses TRBV20-1 and TRBJ1-6; D is perhaps TRBD1 (5 bases). CDR1 is DFQATT and CDR2 is SNEGSKA in the germline V gene (reference sequence). The CDR3 totals 13 residues. The germline V and J ends were trimmed by 6 bases and 7 bases, with 13 bases remaining between them. The CDR3 bases are TGCAGTGCCCCCGGGGCAGGGAATTCACCCCTCCACTTT. This codes for CSAPGAGNSPLHF.

The genes are TRBV6-5 and TRBJ2-6; D gene unclear. There are 16 residues in the CDR3. Germline lookup yields CDR1 MNHEY and CDR2 SVGAGI. V was cut by 2 bases and J by 0 bases, with 8 bases left in between. The CDR3 DNA reads as TGTGCCAGCAGTTACCTTCTCCCCTCTGGGGCCAACGTCCTGACTTTC. Encoded protein: CASSYLLPSGANVLTF.

V is TRBV6-5 and J is TRBJ2-1, with D maybe TRBD2 (5 bases). Per the germline V gene, CDR1 is MNHEY and CDR2 is SVGAGI. Trimming cost V 1 base and J 3 bases, with 13 bases left between them. The CDR3 covers 16 residues. CDR3 DNA sequence: TGTGCCAGCAGTTACTTACCGGGATCTCTCTACAATGAGCAGTTCTTC. Its translation: CASSYLPGSLYNEQFF.

V is TRBV10-3 and J is TRBJ2-1; 7 bases match TRBD2. CDR1 and CDR2 from the germline V gene are ENHRY and SYGVKD. The CDR3 runs 20 residues. V lost 2 bases and J lost 0; bases outside the gene matches: 16. CDR3 DNA sequence: TGTGCCATCAGTGAGGTGGCCTTAACTAGCGTAAAGAGCTCCTACAATGAGCAGTTCTTC. Residues: CAISEVALTSVKSSYNEQFF.

About this clonotype itself: At one end, the junction sequence differs from germline, possibly due to a read error. This sequence joins TRBV2 and TRBJ2-2; TRBD2 is a possible D gene (5 bases). Germline CDR1 reads SNHLY; CDR2 reads FYNNEI. This CDR3 comprises 14 residues. This chain's CDR3 is CVSSSLRGAGELFF. CDR3 coding DNA: TGTGTCAGCAGCTCCCTACGGGGAGCCGGGGAGCTGTTTTTT. The variable domain in full, with the rest retrieved from reference TRBV2 and TRBJ2-2, is EPEVTQTPSHQVTQMGQEVILRCVPISNHLYFYWYRQILGQKVEFLVSFYNNEISEKSEIFDDQFSVERPDGSNFTLKIRSTKLEDSAMYFCVSSSLRGAGELFFGEGSRLTVL.

The chain employs TRBV3-1 and TRBJ2-3; TRBD2 matches at 11 bases. This CDR3 contains 16 residues. CDR1 and CDR2 from the germline V gene are LGHDT and YNNKEL (reference sequence). V was pared by 4 bases and J by 3 bases, with 6 bases of the junction left unmatched. The CDR3 nucleotides are TGTGCCAGCAGCCCCATAGCGGGGGGGGTAACAGATACGCAGTATTTT. Translation: CASSPIAGGVTDTQYF.

The rearrangement joins TRBV12-3 or TRBV12-4 to TRBJ2-7; possibly TRBD1 or TRBD2 for D (5 bases each). Deletions cut 1 base from V and 3 bases from J, with 13 bases between. The CDR3 covers 15 residues. The CDR3 sequence: CASSLESGQGYEQYF. For the CDR3, the DNA is TGTGCCAGCAGTTTAGAATCGGGGCAAGGCTACGAGCAGTACTTC.

This clonotype was picked up a small number of times. J is TRBJ2-1 and V is TRBV7-8, with D uncertain. From germline, CDR1 is SGHVS and CDR2 FQNEAQ. This CDR3 comprises 12 residues. Trimming left V 3 bases short and J 6 bases short, with 6 bases between. The CDR3 here is CASSFFANEQFF. In DNA, the CDR3 is TGTGCCAGCAGCTTCTTTGCCAATGAGCAGTTCTTC.

This clonotype was seen a handful of times. The CDR3 here is CASSHTSVSTDTQYF. Written as DNA, the CDR3 is TGTGCCAGCAGCCATACTAGCGTTAGCACAGATACGCAGTATTTT. This sequence joins TRBV3-1 and TRBJ2-3; 7 bases are a match to TRBD2. V gave up 3 bases and J gave up 0 bases; unmatched junction bases: 3. This CDR3 region has 15 residues. Germline CDR1 is LGHDT and CDR2 is YNNKEL (reference sequence).

The chain couples TRBV10-2 to TRBJ2-7, with 8 bases aligning to TRBD1. The CDR3 totals 13 residues. Trimming cost V 9 bases and J 0 bases; bases outside gene matches: 4. The V gene's germline CDR1 is WSHSY and CDR2 SAAADI. The CDR3 sequence: CASAGTGSYEQYF. The CDR3 bases are TGCGCCAGTGCCGGGACAGGCTCCTACGAGCAGTACTTC.

This clonotype was picked up a small number of times. The V call is TRBV7-2, the J call TRBJ2-5, with 13 bases fitting TRBD2. Trimming removed 1 base from V and 5 bases from J; junction bases left unmatched: 4. The CDR3 is 16 amino acids. Germline lookup yields CDR1 SGHTA and CDR2 FQGNSA. The CDR3 DNA sequence: TGTGCCAGCAGCTTAGGGACTAGCGGGGGTTTGGAGACCCAGTACTTC. Amino acid sequence: CASSLGTSGGLETQYF.

CDR3 nucleotide sequence: TGCGCCAGCAGCCACGGACAGTCCCCAAATCAGCCCCAGCATTTT. Translation gives CASSHGQSPNQPQHF. This sequence joins TRBV4-1 and TRBJ1-5; weak D call: TRBD1 (6 bases). The CDR3 runs to 15 residues. With 3 bases removed from V and 4 bases from J, the gap between germline ends came to 13 bases. The V gene's germline CDR1 is MGHRA and CDR2 YSYEKL.

The chain joins TRBV27 to TRBJ2-1; D might be TRBD2 (6 bases). The CDR3 extends over 13 amino acids. The germline gives CDR1 MNHEY, CDR2 SMNVEV (reference sequence). V dropped 10 bases and J dropped 8 bases, with 18 bases sitting between them. The CDR3 DNA reads TGTGCCACGAGACTAGTGCCGTACGATGAGCAGTTCTTC. It is translated as CATRLVPYDEQFF.

This clonotype turned up a few times. This chain links TRBV5-1 with TRBJ2-5; TRBD2 agrees at 11 bases. There are 16 residues in the CDR3. V shed 0 bases and J 1 base; nucleotides not matched to a gene: 2. The germline CDR1 and CDR2 sequences are SGHRS and YFSETQ. The CDR3 DNA reads as TGCGCCAGCAGCTTGGGTAGCGGGGGGGTCCAAGAGACCCAGTACTTC. Translated: CASSLGSGGVQETQYF.

The J gene is TRBJ2-2, the V gene TRBV29-1; 9 nucleotides align to TRBD1. Germline V gives CDR1 SQVTM, CDR2 ANQGSEA. J lost 6 bases, V lost 6 bases, and 5 bases had no gene match. The CDR3 length is 13 residues. The CDR3 reads CSVNRGPAGELFF. DNA for the CDR3: TGCAGCGTGAACAGGGGGCCGGCCGGGGAGCTGTTTTTT.

V usage is TRBV4-1 and J usage is TRBJ2-2, with D maybe TRBD2 (6 bases). CDR1 is MGHRA and CDR2 is YSYEKL in the germline V gene. V was clipped by 0 bases and J by 7 bases, with 12 bases between them. The CDR3 length is 15 residues. CDR3 nucleotide sequence: TGCGCCAGCAGCCAAGATCGGAGGGGAATCGGGGAGCTGTTTTTT. Amino acids: CASSQDRRGIGELFF.

The gene calls are TRBV7-3 and TRBJ2-5; D is perhaps TRBD1 (6 bases). The V end lost 2 bases, the J end lost 4 bases, and 17 bases lay between the germline ends. The CDR3 contains 16 residues. Germline CDR1 SGHTA, CDR2 FQGTGA. The chain's CDR3 is CASSLANQGTGETQYF. The CDR3 nucleotides read TGTGCCAGCAGCTTAGCCAATCAGGGGACGGGAGAGACCCAGTACTTC.

In its sample, this clonotype was seen a few times. The rearrangement uses TRBV14 and TRBJ2-1; D possibly corresponds to TRBD1 (5 bases). This CDR3 region has 15 residues. The ends were cut back, 1 base at V and 9 bases at J, with 16 bases in the middle. Germline CDR1 SGHDN, CDR2 FVKESK. This CDR3 is CASSQARVRASEQFF. CDR3 nucleotide sequence: TGTGCCAGCAGCCAAGCCAGGGTTAGAGCCAGTGAGCAGTTCTTC.

This clonotype was detected a few times. J is TRBJ2-1 and V is TRBV10-3; TRBD2 is a possible D gene (5 bases). The CDR3 length is 14 residues. CDR1 and CDR2 from the germline V gene are ENHRY and SYGVKD. Trimming removed 0 bases from V and 10 bases from J, with 13 bases in between. The CDR3 sequence is CAISESGRPGEQFF. DNA of the CDR3: TGTGCCATCAGTGAGTCTGGCCGCCCGGGGGAGCAGTTCTTC.